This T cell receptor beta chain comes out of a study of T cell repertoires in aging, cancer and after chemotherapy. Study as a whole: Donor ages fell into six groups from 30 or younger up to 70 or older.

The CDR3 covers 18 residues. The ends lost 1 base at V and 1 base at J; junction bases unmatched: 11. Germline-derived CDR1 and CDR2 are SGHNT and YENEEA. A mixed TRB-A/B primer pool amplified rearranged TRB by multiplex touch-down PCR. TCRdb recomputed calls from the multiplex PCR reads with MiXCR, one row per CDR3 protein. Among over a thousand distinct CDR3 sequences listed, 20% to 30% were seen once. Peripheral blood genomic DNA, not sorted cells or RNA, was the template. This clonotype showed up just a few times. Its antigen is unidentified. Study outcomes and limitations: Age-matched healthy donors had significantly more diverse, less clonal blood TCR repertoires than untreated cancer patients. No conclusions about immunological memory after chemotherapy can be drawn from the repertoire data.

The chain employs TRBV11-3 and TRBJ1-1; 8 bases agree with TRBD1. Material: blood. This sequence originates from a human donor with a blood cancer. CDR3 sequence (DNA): TGTGCCAGCAGCTTAGGGGGCTGGAACAGGGGGGAGAACACTGAAGCTTTCTTT. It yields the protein CASSLGGWNRGENTEAFF.